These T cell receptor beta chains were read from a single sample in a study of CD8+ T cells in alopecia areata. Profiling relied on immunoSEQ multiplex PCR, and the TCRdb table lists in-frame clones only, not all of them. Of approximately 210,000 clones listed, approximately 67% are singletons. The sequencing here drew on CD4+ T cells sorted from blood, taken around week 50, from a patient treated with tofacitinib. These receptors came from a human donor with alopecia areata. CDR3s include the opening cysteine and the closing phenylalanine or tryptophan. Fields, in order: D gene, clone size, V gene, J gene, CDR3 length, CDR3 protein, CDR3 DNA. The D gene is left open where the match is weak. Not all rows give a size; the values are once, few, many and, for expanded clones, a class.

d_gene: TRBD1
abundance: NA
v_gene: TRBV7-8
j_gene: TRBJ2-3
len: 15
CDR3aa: CASSYGTVPTDTQYF
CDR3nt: TGTGCCAGCAGCTACGGGACAGTTCCCACAGATACGCAGTATTTT

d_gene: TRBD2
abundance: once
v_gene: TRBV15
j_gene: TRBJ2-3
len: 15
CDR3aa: CATSRGERGGDTQYF
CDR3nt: TGTGCCACCAGCAGAGGGGAGCGGGGTGGAGATACGCAGTATTTT

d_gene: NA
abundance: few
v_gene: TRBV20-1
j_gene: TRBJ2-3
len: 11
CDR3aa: CSASTADTQYF
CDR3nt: TGCAGTGCGTCGACAGCAGATACGCAGTATTTT

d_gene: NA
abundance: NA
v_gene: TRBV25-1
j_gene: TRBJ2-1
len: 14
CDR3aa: CASSRRGSGNEQFF
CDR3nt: TGTGCCAGCAGTCGGCGGGGTTCAGGCAATGAGCAGTTCTTC

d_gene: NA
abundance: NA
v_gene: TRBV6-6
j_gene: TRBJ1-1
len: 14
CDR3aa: CASTTQWEYTEAFF
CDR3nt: TGTGCCAGCACCACCCAGTGGGAGTACACTGAAGCTTTCTTT

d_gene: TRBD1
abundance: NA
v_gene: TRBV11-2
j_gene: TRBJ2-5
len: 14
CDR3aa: CASSVDRGRETQYF
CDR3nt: TGTGCCAGCAGCGTAGACAGGGGGCGAGAGACCCAGTACTTC

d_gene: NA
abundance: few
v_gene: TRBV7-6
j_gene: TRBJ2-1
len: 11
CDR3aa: CARGVHLEQFF
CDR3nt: TGTGCCAGGGGGGTCCACCTTGAGCAGTTCTTC

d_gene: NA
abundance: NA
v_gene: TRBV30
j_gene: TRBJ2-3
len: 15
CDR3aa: CAWSPDFMNTDTQYF
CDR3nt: TGTGCCTGGAGTCCTGACTTCATGAACACAGATACGCAGTATTTT

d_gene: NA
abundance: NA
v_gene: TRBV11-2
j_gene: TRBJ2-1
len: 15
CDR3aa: CASSLEGLTYNEQFF
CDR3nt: TGTGCCAGCAGCTTGGAGGGCCTCACCTACAATGAGCAGTTCTTC

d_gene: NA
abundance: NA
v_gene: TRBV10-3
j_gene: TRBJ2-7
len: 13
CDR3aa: CAISEADRDKAHF
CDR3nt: TGTGCCATCAGTGAGGCGGACCGGGACAAGGCCCACTTC

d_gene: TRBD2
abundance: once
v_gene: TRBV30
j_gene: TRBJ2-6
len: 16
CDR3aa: CAWERGRLSGANVLTF
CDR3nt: TGTGCCTGGGAGCGGGGACGCCTCTCTGGGGCCAACGTCCTGACTTTC

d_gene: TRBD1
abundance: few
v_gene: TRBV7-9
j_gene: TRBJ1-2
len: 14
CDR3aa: CASGETGKTDGYTF
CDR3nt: TGTGCCAGCGGAGAGACAGGGAAGACTGATGGCTACACCTTC

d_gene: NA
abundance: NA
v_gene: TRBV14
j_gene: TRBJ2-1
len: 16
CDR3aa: CASRESGGPPSNEQFF
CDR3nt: TGTGCCAGCAGGGAATCTGGCGGGCCCCCTTCTAATGAGCAGTTCTTC

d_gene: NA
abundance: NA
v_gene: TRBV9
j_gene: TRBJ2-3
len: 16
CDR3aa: CASSRVGSDHTDTQYF
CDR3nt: TGTGCCAGCAGCCGCGTAGGATCGGATCACACAGATACGCAGTATTTT

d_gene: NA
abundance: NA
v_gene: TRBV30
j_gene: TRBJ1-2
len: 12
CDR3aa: CAWNLGAGGYTF
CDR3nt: TGTGCCTGGAATCTAGGAGCGGGCGGCTACACCTTC

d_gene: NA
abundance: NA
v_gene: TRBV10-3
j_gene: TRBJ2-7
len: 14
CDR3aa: CAISEPDGVLEQYF
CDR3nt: TGTGCCATCAGTGAACCCGACGGGGTTCTTGAGCAGTACTTC

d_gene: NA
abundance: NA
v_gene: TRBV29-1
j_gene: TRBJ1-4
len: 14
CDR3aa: CSVGQGRANEKLFF
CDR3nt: TGCAGCGTTGGGCAGGGGCGCGCTAATGAAAAACTGTTTTTT

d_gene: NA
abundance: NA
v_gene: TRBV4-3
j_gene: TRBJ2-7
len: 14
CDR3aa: CASSQGPGDYEQYF
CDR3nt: TGCGCCAGCAGCCAAGGGCCAGGAGACTACGAGCAGTACTTC

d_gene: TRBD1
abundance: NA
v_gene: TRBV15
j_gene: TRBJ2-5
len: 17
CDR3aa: CATSRDRGRPDSETQYF
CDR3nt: TGTGCCACCAGCAGAGATAGGGGGCGCCCAGATTCGGAGACCCAGTACTTC

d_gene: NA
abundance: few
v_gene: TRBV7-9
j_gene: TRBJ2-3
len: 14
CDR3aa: CASSLASRTDTQYF
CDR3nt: TGTGCCAGCAGCTTAGCCAGTCGCACAGATACGCAGTATTTT

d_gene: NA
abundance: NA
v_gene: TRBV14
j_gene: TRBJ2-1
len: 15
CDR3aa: CASSQDSRSGDEQFF
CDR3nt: TGTGCCAGCAGCCAAGATAGCCGATCCGGGGATGAGCAGTTCTTC

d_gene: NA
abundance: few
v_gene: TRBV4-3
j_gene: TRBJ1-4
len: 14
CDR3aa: CASSQGLGQEKLFF
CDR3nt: TGCGCCAGCAGCCAAGGACTAGGTCAGGAAAAACTGTTTTTT

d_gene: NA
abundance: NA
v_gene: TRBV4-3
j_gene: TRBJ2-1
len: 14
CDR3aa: CASSQENSRREQFF
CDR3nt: TGCGCCAGCAGCCAAGAAAACTCGCGGAGGGAGCAGTTCTTC

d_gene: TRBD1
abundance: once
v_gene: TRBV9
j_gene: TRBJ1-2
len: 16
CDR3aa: CASSVHQSLTGNGYTF
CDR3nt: TGTGCCAGCAGCGTCCACCAATCCTTGACAGGGAATGGCTACACCTTC

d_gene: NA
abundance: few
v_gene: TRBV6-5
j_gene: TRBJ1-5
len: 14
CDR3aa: CASSFLKGWQPQHF
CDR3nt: TGTGCCAGCAGTTTTTTGAAGGGGTGGCAGCCCCAGCATTTT

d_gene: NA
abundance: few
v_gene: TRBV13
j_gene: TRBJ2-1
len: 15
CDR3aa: CASNRRGIRVGEQFF
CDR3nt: TGTGCCAGCAATCGCCGGGGGATACGGGTCGGGGAGCAGTTCTTC

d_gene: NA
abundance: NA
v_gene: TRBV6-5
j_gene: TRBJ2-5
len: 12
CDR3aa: CASSTGLETQYF
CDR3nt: TGTGCCAGCAGCACAGGTTTGGAGACCCAGTACTTC

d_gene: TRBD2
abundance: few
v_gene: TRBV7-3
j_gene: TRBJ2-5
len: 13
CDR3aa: CASSLAGGETQYF
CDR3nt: TGTGCCAGCAGCTTAGCGGGGGGAGAGACCCAGTACTTC

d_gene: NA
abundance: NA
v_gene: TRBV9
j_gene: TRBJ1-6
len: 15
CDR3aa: CASSDRGQRDSPLHF
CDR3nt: TGTGCCAGCAGCGACCGGGGGCAGCGGGATTCACCCCTCCACTTT

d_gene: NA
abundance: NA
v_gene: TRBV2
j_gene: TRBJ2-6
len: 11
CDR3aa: CASSGANVLTF
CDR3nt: TGTGCCAGCTCTGGGGCCAACGTCCTGACTTTC

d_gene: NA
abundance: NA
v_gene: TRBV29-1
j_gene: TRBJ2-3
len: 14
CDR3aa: CSGGVRGSTDTQYF
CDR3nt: TGCAGCGGGGGGGTCAGGGGATCTACAGATACGCAGTATTTT

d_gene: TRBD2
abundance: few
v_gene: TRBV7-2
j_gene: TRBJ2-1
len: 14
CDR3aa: CAAARRGGYNEQFF
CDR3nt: TGTGCCGCCGCGAGGCGGGGGGGCTACAATGAGCAGTTCTTC

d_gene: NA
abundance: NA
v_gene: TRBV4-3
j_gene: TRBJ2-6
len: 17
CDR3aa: CASSQERGVTGANVLTF
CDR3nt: TGCGCCAGCAGCCAAGAGCGCGGGGTAACTGGGGCCAACGTCCTGACTTTC

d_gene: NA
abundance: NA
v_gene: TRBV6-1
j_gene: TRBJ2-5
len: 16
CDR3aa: CASSEVVSRTGEAQYF
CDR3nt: TGTGCCAGCAGTGAAGTGGTTTCTAGAACGGGTGAGGCCCAGTACTTC

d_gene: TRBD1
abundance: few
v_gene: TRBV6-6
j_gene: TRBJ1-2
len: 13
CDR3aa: CASRTGTGDGYTF
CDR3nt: TGTGCCAGCAGAACCGGGACAGGGGATGGCTACACCTTC

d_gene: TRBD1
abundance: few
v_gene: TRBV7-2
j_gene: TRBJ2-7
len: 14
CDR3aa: CASSSTGGPYEQYF
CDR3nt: TGTGCCAGCAGCTCGACAGGGGGCCCCTACGAGCAGTACTTC

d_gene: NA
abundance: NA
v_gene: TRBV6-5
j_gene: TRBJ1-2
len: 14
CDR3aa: CASSYSRVNYGYTF
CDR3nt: TGTGCCAGCAGTTACAGCAGGGTAAACTATGGCTACACCTTC

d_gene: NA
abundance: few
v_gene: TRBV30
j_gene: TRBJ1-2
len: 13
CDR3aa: CAWSVQVSDGYTF
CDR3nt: TGTGCCTGGAGTGTACAGGTTTCTGATGGCTACACCTTC

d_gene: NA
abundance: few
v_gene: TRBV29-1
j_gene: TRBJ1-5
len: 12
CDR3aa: CSVEDGNQPQHF
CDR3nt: TGCAGCGTTGAAGATGGCAATCAGCCCCAGCATTTT

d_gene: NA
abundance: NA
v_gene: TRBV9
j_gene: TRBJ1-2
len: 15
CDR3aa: CASSVAGFRHYGYTF
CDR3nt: TGTGCCAGCAGCGTAGCAGGGTTCAGACACTATGGCTACACCTTC